The sequence of this TCR beta chain was determined in a study of T cell repertoires in cytomegalovirus infection. The junction had 8 bases not matched to a gene; V was cut back by 5 bases and J by 7 bases. Germline CDR1 reads LNHNV; CDR2 reads YYDKDF (reference sequence). This CDR3 has 14 amino acids. This clonotype was counted only a few times. TCRdb passed the reads through MiXCR, listing each CDR3 protein once. The sample includes some 200,000 distinct CDR3 sequences, 7.5% to 10% seen only once; the top ten take about 4.6%. This clonotype was sampled from a human donor in good health (CMV status not recorded). Some clones in this sample may be carry-over from other donors' samples. Sequencing was carried out using PBMCs. This chain connects TRBV15 to TRBJ1-2; 9 positions agree with TRBD1. CDR3 sequence (DNA): TGTGCCACCAGCCTTAGGGACAGGGTCTCTGGCTACACCTTC. Translation gives CATSLRDRVSGYTF.